This T cell receptor beta chain was documented in a study of blood T cell repertoires in COVID-19. Method: immunoSEQ multiplex PCR; TCRdb's copy keeps in-frame clones and lacks some. The sample lists some 120,000 clones; more than 70% were seen once. The CDR3 has 14 amino acids. Germline CDR1 is KGHSH and CDR2 is LQKENI. The V and J ends lost 3 bases and 10 bases, in that order; junction bases with no gene match: 8. What was sequenced was peripheral blood. The receptor comes from an elderly man with active or convalescent COVID-19. The chain couples TRBV18 to TRBJ2-2, with 7 nucleotides matching TRBD1. The CDR3 nucleotides are TGTGCCAGCTCACCCCTGGGGACAGATAAGGAGCTGTTTTTT. Translated: CASSPLGTDKELFF.